These T cell receptor beta chains were read from a single sample in a study of CD8+ T cells in alopecia areata. Data came from immunoSEQ multiplex PCR; TCRdb stores just in-frame clones and leaves some out. The table lists a few hundred thousand clones, around two fifths of them singletons, with 0.4% to 0.55% in the top ten. The sample was CD4+ T cells sorted from blood, taken around week 34, from a patient treated with tofacitinib. These receptor sequences come from a human donor with alopecia areata. The CDR3 runs from the conserved cysteine through the conserved F or W. A D gene is named only where the DNA matches it firmly. Expanded clones are given a class, and other clones once, few, many or no size at all.

abundance	v_gene	d_gene	j_gene	CDR3aa	CDR3nt
.	TRBV11-3	.	TRBJ2-1	CASSLSRGSYNEQFF	TGTGCCAGCAGCTTGTCCCGAGGCTCCTACAATGAGCAGTTCTTC
.	TRBV7-7	.	TRBJ2-3	CASSLGGQGTQYF	TGTGCTAGCAGCTTAGGGGGGCAGGGTACGCAGTATTTT
.	TRBV30	.	TRBJ1-2	CAWTLGLRGYGYTF	TGTGCCTGGACTCTCGGGCTGCGCGGTTATGGCTACACCTTC
.	TRBV2	.	TRBJ2-2	CASRPGTTNTGELFF	TGTGCCAGCAGGCCCGGGACAACGAACACCGGGGAGCTGTTTTTT
.	TRBV2	.	TRBJ2-7	CASSVQGTYEQYF	TGTGCCAGCAGTGTACAGGGCACCTACGAGCAGTACTTC
.	TRBV6-1	.	TRBJ1-5	CASRTIVMDQPQHF	TGTGCCAGCAGAACCATTGTAATGGACCAGCCCCAGCATTTT
.	TRBV19	.	TRBJ1-6	CASSFSSYNSPLHF	TGTGCCAGTAGCTTTAGCTCCTATAATTCACCCCTCCACTTT
.	TRBV18	.	TRBJ2-7	CASSPIDNSYEQYF	TGTGCCAGCTCACCGATTGACAACTCCTACGAGCAGTACTTC
.	TRBV30	TRBD2	TRBJ2-2	CACSSSGRGTGELFF	TGTGCCTGCAGCTCTAGCGGGAGGGGGACCGGGGAGCTGTTTTTT
.	TRBV5-1	TRBD2	TRBJ2-2	CASSPRTSGQNTGELFF	TGCGCCAGCAGCCCGCGGACTAGCGGGCAGAACACCGGGGAGCTGTTTTTT
.	TRBV9	TRBD1	TRBJ1-6	CASSPGQGKNSPLHF	TGTGCCAGCAGCCCCGGACAGGGGAAAAATTCACCCCTCCACTTT
few	TRBV29-1	.	TRBJ1-1	CSVRGSSSTRAFF	TGCAGCGTTCGCGGCTCATCGTCAACCCGAGCTTTCTTT
.	TRBV4-1	TRBD1	TRBJ1-6	CASSLDRGDSPLHF	TGCGCCAGCAGCCTGGACAGGGGTGATTCACCCCTCCACTTT
.	TRBV5-1	TRBD1	TRBJ2-7	CASSAGQGLRDYEQYF	TGCGCCAGCAGCGCCGGACAGGGCTTACGTGACTACGAGCAGTACTTC
.	TRBV9	.	TRBJ1-1	CASSVTGTATEAFF	TGTGCCAGCAGCGTAACAGGGACCGCGACTGAAGCTTTCTTT
.	TRBV29-1	.	TRBJ1-4	CSVTGGGLREKLFF	TGCAGCGTAACCGGGGGGGGGCTGCGCGAAAAACTGTTTTTT
.	TRBV5-1	.	TRBJ2-5	CASSLEVQGGETQYF	TGCGCCAGCAGCTTGGAGGTTCAGGGAGGAGAGACCCAGTACTTC
few	TRBV29-1	TRBD1	TRBJ1-2	CSVELGGGGYTF	TGCAGCGTTGAGTTAGGGGGCGGTGGCTACACCTTC